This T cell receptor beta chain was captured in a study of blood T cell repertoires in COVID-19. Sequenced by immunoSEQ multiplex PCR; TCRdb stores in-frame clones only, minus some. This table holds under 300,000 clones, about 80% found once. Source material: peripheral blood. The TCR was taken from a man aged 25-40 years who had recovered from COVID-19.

The CDR3 nucleotides are TGTGCCAGCAGTCCCCGGGTTACACATGGCTACACCTTC. Translation gives CASSPRVTHGYTF. The genes are TRBV12-3 or TRBV12-4 and TRBJ1-2; D remains unclear. The CDR3 sequence is 13 residues long. V was shortened by 5 bases and J by 6 bases, with 13 bases between the two germline ends.